This entry lists 24 T cell receptor beta chains sequenced from one sample in a study of blood T cell repertoires in COVID-19. Only in-frame clones appear in the TCRdb table, and some are missing; sequencing was by immunoSEQ multiplex PCR. The table has about 180,000 clones, around 85% seen once. Sequenced sample: PBMCs or T cells enriched from blood (not recorded which). The receptors come from a man in his forties who had recovered from COVID-19.

The chain couples TRBV11-2 to TRBJ2-5; TRBD1 matches 8 bases. After removal of 4 bases from V and 5 bases from J, the junction contained 9 bases not matched to a gene. The CDR3 runs to 15 residues. The germline gives CDR1 SGHAT, CDR2 FQNNGV. Here the CDR3 DNA reads TGTGCCAGCAGCTCGTCCCTGGACAGGGTGGAGACCCAGTACTTC. It translates to CASSSSLDRVETQYF.

This chain uses TRBV28 with TRBJ2-6, with a possible D match to TRBD1 (5 bases). The germline gives CDR1 MDHEN, CDR2 SYDVKM. The ends were cut back, 1 base at V and 3 bases at J, with 7 bases in the middle. The CDR3 loop spans 15 amino acids. This CDR3 is CASSLYQGGANVLTF. CDR3 sequence (DNA): TGTGCCAGCAGTTTATACCAGGGTGGGGCCAACGTCCTGACTTTC.

This clone came up many times. The rearrangement links TRBV7-9 to TRBJ1-4, with D unclear. CDR1 and CDR2 (germline): SEHNR, FQNEAQ (reference sequence). With 4 bases removed from V and 8 bases from J, the gap between germline ends came to 11 bases. The CDR3 covers 13 residues. In DNA form, the CDR3 reads TGTGCCAGCAGCTCGGGAGGGAAGGAAAAACTGTTTTTT. Its translation: CASSSGGKEKLFF.

A single count supports this clone. V gene TRBV4-1 combines with J gene TRBJ1-2; D is ambiguous. The CDR3 length is 13 residues. From germline, CDR1 is MGHRA and CDR2 YSYEKL. V was cut by 0 bases and J by 7 bases, with 9 bases left in between. DNA of the CDR3: TGCGCCAGCAGCCAAGATCCCTTCGGTGGCTACACCTTC. This codes for CASSQDPFGGYTF.

The rearrangement uses TRBV7-9 and TRBJ1-2; 7 bases map to TRBD1. Germline V gives CDR1 SEHNR, CDR2 FQNEAQ (reference sequence). There are 14 residues in the CDR3. After removal of 5 bases from V and 5 bases from J, the junction contained 8 bases not matched to a gene. CDR3: CASSPRQGDYGYTF. The CDR3 nucleotides are TGTGCCAGCAGCCCCCGACAGGGAGATTATGGCTACACCTTC.

This chain joins TRBV11-2 and TRBJ1-2, with D perhaps matching TRBD1 (6 bases). This CDR3 is built from 16 residues. Germline V CDR1 and CDR2: SGHAT, FQNNGV. Trimming removed 5 bases from V and 8 bases from J, with 24 bases in between. The CDR3 bases are TGTGCCAGCAGCCCCGCGATGAGTGGGGGGGCGCGCGGCTACACCTTC. Its translation is CASSPAMSGGARGYTF.

The chain carries TRBV11-1 and TRBJ2-7; 7 bases line up with TRBD1. This CDR3 contains 11 residues. Trimming cost V 8 bases and J 10 bases; bases outside gene matches: 8. The V gene's germline CDR1 is SGHAT and CDR2 FQDESV (reference sequence). The CDR3 protein is CASGQDTAQYF. CDR3 sequence (DNA): TGTGCCAGCGGACAGGACACGGCACAGTACTTC.

This CDR3 reads CASAGQVFGNTIYF. CDR3 sequence (DNA): TGTGCCAGCGCCGGACAGGTCTTCGGAAACACCATATATTTT. The rearrangement joins TRBV11-2 to TRBJ1-3; 7 nucleotides match TRBD1. From germline, CDR1 is SGHAT and CDR2 FQNNGV. This CDR3 has 14 residues. The J segment lost 4 bases and the V segment lost 8 bases, leaving 8 bases of the junction unmatched.

This chain links TRBV7-9 with TRBJ2-7, with a weak D call TRBD1 (6 bases). Germline CDR1 SEHNR, CDR2 FQNEAQ (reference sequence). V gave up 5 bases and J gave up 5 bases, with 10 bases separating them. The CDR3 sequence is 12 residues long. The CDR3 nucleotides are TGTGCCAGCAGCAGGCCAGGGGACGAGCAGTACTTC. Translating gives CASSRPGDEQYF.

The V call is TRBV5-1, the J call TRBJ1-2, with a possible D match to TRBD1 (6 bases). Germline V gives CDR1 SGHRS, CDR2 YFSETQ. The CDR3 has 16 amino acids. The V gene lost 0 bases and the J gene lost 4 bases, with 16 bases spanning the gap. Here the CDR3 DNA reads TGCGCCAGCAGCTTGGACCCCCCAGGGGCGGGCTATGGCTACACCTTC. Translated, it gives CASSLDPPGAGYGYTF. Full variable domain (remainder filled in from reference TRBV5-1 and TRBJ1-2): KAGVTQTPRYLIKTRGQQVTLSCSPISGHRSVSWYQQTPGQGLQFLFEYFSETQRNKGNFPGRFSGRQFSNSRSEMNVSTLELGDSALYLCASSLDPPGAGYGYTFGSGTRLTVV.

In this sample, this clone turned up a few times. This chain connects TRBV27 to TRBJ2-7; D is ambiguous. The CDR3 runs to 13 residues. Germline V gives CDR1 MNHEY, CDR2 SMNVEV (reference sequence). V lost 3 bases to trimming and J lost 3 bases, with 9 bases between them. The CDR3 bases are TGTGCCAGCAGTTTTCGGAGTCACTACGAGCAGTACTTC. Amino acids: CASSFRSHYEQYF.

V and J are TRBV2 and TRBJ2-7; TRBD2 matches at 8 bases. CDR1 SNHLY and CDR2 FYNNEI come from the germline V gene. With 3 bases clipped from V and 4 bases from J, the junction kept 5 bases outside the gene matches. CDR3 length equals 14 residues. Written as DNA, the CDR3 is TGTGCCAGCAGTGAGTCGGGAGGGCGGTACGAGCAGTACTTC. Translation gives CASSESGGRYEQYF.

This chain joins TRBV27 and TRBJ2-5; TRBD1 agrees at 10 bases. Germline CDR1 is MNHEY and CDR2 is SMNVEV (reference sequence). The V and J ends lost 6 bases and 5 bases, in that order; junction bases with no gene match: 6. This CDR3 is built from 14 residues. The CDR3 here is CASRSGQGLETQYF. DNA of the CDR3: TGTGCCAGCAGATCGGGACAGGGGCTGGAGACCCAGTACTTC.

V is TRBV28 and J is TRBJ1-3; D gene ambiguous. With 5 bases removed from V and 4 bases from J, the gap between germline ends came to 9 bases. Germline V CDR1 and CDR2: MDHEN, SYDVKM. The CDR3 contains 13 residues. This CDR3 is CASSVRVGNTIYF. The CDR3 DNA reads as TGTGCCAGCAGTGTACGGGTCGGAAACACCATATATTTT.

The chain is built from TRBV28 and TRBJ1-5; weak D call: TRBD1 (6 bases). CDR3 length: 12 amino acids. V lost 7 bases to trimming and J lost 6 bases, with 10 bases between them. Germline V gene data show CDR1 as MDHEN and CDR2 as SYDVKM. CDR3 DNA: TGTGCCAGCACTTCAGGGGTTCAGCCCCAGCATTTT. Residues: CASTSGVQPQHF.

V and J are TRBV5-1 and TRBJ1-3, with D maybe TRBD1 (5 bases). The CDR3 runs 17 residues. With 1 base removed from V and 1 base from J, the gap between germline ends came to 15 bases. CDR1 SGHRS and CDR2 YFSETQ come from the germline V gene. The DNA of the CDR3 is TGCGCCAGCAGCTTGCGGGCAGGGAAAGGGTCTGGAAACACCATATATTTT. Its translation is CASSLRAGKGSGNTIYF.

The rearrangement joins TRBV12-3 or TRBV12-4 to TRBJ1-2; 7 bases fit TRBD1. The CDR3 is made up of 13 amino acids. The V gene end was trimmed by 5 bases and the J gene end by 8 bases; junction bases not matched to a gene: 8. The CDR3 loop reads CASSPGQVQGYTF. CDR3 nucleotides: TGTGCCAGCAGTCCCGGACAGGTCCAGGGCTACACCTTC.

V and J are TRBV5-1 and TRBJ2-1; the match to TRBD2 covers 10 bases. The V gene end was trimmed by 3 bases and the J gene end by 7 bases; junction bases not matched to a gene: 13. Germline CDR1 and CDR2: SGHRS and YFSETQ. This CDR3 is built from 17 residues. The CDR3 sequence is CASSSAWGAGGRNEQFF. As DNA, the CDR3 is TGCGCCAGCAGCTCTGCTTGGGGAGCGGGAGGGCGGAATGAGCAGTTCTTC.

The rearrangement links TRBV14 to TRBJ1-1; D is possibly TRBD1 (5 bases). V dropped 1 base and J dropped 1 base, with 13 bases sitting between them. The CDR3 extends over 16 amino acids. Germline V CDR1 and CDR2: SGHDN, FVKESK. The CDR3 sequence is CASSQVGGVSNTEAFF. The DNA of the CDR3 is TGTGCCAGCAGCCAAGTCGGAGGGGTCTCGAACACTGAAGCTTTCTTT.

The gene calls are TRBV27 and TRBJ2-2; D gene unclear. Germline values: CDR1 MNHEY, CDR2 SMNVEV (reference sequence). Trimming removed 4 bases at V and 6 bases at J, with 12 bases between. This CDR3 is built from 14 residues. The CDR3 region is CASSSTPPSGELFF. In DNA form, the CDR3 reads TGTGCCAGCAGTTCTACTCCCCCCTCCGGGGAGCTGTTTTTT.

CDR3: CATSGGYGSTEAFF. CDR3 bases: TGTGCCACCAGTGGAGGGTACGGTAGCACTGAAGCTTTCTTT. The rearrangement links TRBV24-1 to TRBJ1-1; no reliable D call. Per germline, CDR1 KGHDR and CDR2 SFDVKD. This CDR3 is 14 amino acids long. V lost 5 bases and J lost 4, with 13 bases in between.

This clone was observed a single time. V is TRBV28 and J is TRBJ1-5; TRBD1 matches 9 bases. The germline V gene has CDR1 MDHEN and CDR2 SYDVKM. With V trimmed by 5 bases and J by 4 bases, 3 bases remained unmatched. The CDR3 is made up of 14 amino acids. CDR3 protein: CASSDRGVNQPQHF. In DNA, the CDR3 is TGTGCCAGCAGTGACAGGGGGGTAAATCAGCCCCAGCATTTT.

The chain uses TRBV6-5 and TRBJ1-1; a possible D gene is TRBD1 (5 bases). The CDR3 length is 11 residues. Germline values: CDR1 MNHEY, CDR2 SVGAGI. Trimming stripped 6 bases from V and 6 bases from J, with 8 bases between. CDR3 loop: CASSKGSEAFF. The CDR3 DNA sequence: TGTGCCAGCAGCAAGGGGTCTGAAGCTTTCTTT.

The genes are TRBV20-1 and TRBJ2-5; no firm D call. There are 11 residues in the CDR3. Germline-derived CDR1 and CDR2 are DFQATT and SNEGSKA (reference sequence). Trimming removed 2 bases from V and 5 bases from J, with 6 bases in between. CDR3 in DNA: TGCAGTGCTAGATACGAGGAGACCCAGTACTTC. This codes for CSARYEETQYF.